The rows below give T cell receptor beta chains drawn from one sample of a study of spatial heterogeneity in lung cancer. TCRdb analysed the 5' RACE reads with MiXCR anew, one entry per CDR3 protein. The sample lists 5,500 to 8,500 distinct CDR3 sequences, 13% occurring once. The sequenced sample was lung tumor tissue, obtained at surgery. The receptor source for this set is a male donor with early-stage non-small cell lung cancer. The CDR3 runs from the conserved cysteine through the conserved F or W. The D gene is left open where the match is weak. Only part of the rows carry a size: once, few, many, or a class if the clone is expanded.

medium-sized,TRBV7-3,TRBJ2-1,TRBD2,TGTGCCAGCAGCTCCACCGGGTACGGGAGGGCCCTCTACAATGAGCAGTTCTTC,CASSSTGYGRALYNEQFF
many,TRBV29-1,TRBJ2-3,-,TGCAGCGTGGGTCATACGCAGTATTTT,CSVGHTQYF
-,TRBV27,TRBJ2-1,TRBD2,TGTGCCAGCAGTCCTGGGACTAGCGGGAGCTCCTACAATGAGCAGTTCTTC,CASSPGTSGSSYNEQFF
many,TRBV20-1,TRBJ1-1,TRBD1,TGCAGTGCCAGGACAGGGGGTATGAACACTGAAGCTTTCTTT,CSARTGGMNTEAFF
many,TRBV12-3/TRBV12-4,TRBJ1-4,-,TGTGCCAGCAGTAATGCCGCGGCGCGGGCTAATGAAAAACTGTTTTTT,CASSNAAARANEKLFF
many,TRBV10-3,TRBJ2-2,-,TGTACCATCAGTTCTTACCCTGTGCTGTTTTTT,CTISSYPVLFF
medium-sized,TRBV7-6,TRBJ2-1,TRBD2,TGTGCCAGCAGCCCCGGACTAGCGGGAGGGAAAGAGCAGTTCTTC,CASSPGLAGGKEQFF
many,TRBV14,TRBJ1-5,-,TGTGCCAGCAGCCATAGGGACACAAGGGCTCAGCCCCAGCATTTT,CASSHRDTRAQPQHF
medium-sized,TRBV18,TRBJ1-4,-,TGTGCCAGCTCACCACCCACGATGCAGGCTAATGAAAAACTGTTTTTT,CASSPPTMQANEKLFF
many,TRBV24-1,TRBJ2-3,TRBD1,TGTGCCACCGGGACAGGGAGCACAGATACGCAGTATTTT,CATGTGSTDTQYF
few,TRBV20-1,TRBJ2-1,TRBD2,TGCAGTGCAAGGACTAGGGGTTATCATGAGCAGTTCTTC,CSARTRGYHEQFF
once,TRBV7-9,TRBJ1-5,-,TGTGCCAGCAGCGTAGCAGGGCAGAATCAGCCCCAGCATTTT,CASSVAGQNQPQHF
medium-sized,TRBV7-2,TRBJ1-6,-,TGTGCCAGCAGATCCGACAGTCTTAATTCACCCCTCCACTTT,CASRSDSLNSPLHF
many,TRBV12-3/TRBV12-4,TRBJ1-5,-,TGTGCCAGCAGTTTATCGTCGGGGGGACAGCCCCAGCATTTT,CASSLSSGGQPQHF
medium-sized,TRBV20-1,TRBJ1-3,-,TGCAGTGCTAGTCCGGCTGGAAACACCATATATTTT,CSASPAGNTIYF
many,TRBV14,TRBJ1-2,TRBD1,TGTGCCAGCAGCCAAGTGGGACGGTGGGACAGACGGACCCCTTCATATGGCTACACCTTC,CASSQVGRWDRRTPSYGYTF
-,TRBV6-1,TRBJ2-7,-,TGTGCCAGCAGTGAATCGACTTTCTCCTACGAGCAGTACTTC,CASSESTFSYEQYF
many,TRBV4-1,TRBJ1-1,TRBD1,TGCGCCAGCAGCCAAGAATTGGGGACAGGAACTGAAGCTTTCTTT,CASSQELGTGTEAFF
many,TRBV5-1,TRBJ1-2,-,TGCGCCAGCAGCACCGCCCAGGGTGTCTATGGCTACACCTTC,CASSTAQGVYGYTF
few,TRBV20-1,TRBJ2-4,TRBD2,TGCAGTGCTAGACGGCTAGCGGGAGCTATAAACAAAAACATTCAGTACTTC,CSARRLAGAINKNIQYF
many,TRBV27,TRBJ2-5,TRBD1,TGTGCCAGCTCCCCCGGGACAGCCATCACCCAGTACTTC,CASSPGTAITQYF
many,TRBV18,TRBJ1-2,-,TGTGCCAGCTCACCACCGGTCTCTAACTATGGCTACACCTTC,CASSPPVSNYGYTF
once,TRBV6-5,TRBJ2-7,TRBD2,TGTGCCAGCAGAACTAGCGGAACAAGCTCCTACGAGCAGTACTTC,CASRTSGTSSYEQYF
many,TRBV5-6,TRBJ1-4,-,TGTGCCAGCAGCTCGACTCGGGCCCAGCTGTATAATGAAAAACTGTTTTTT,CASSSTRAQLYNEKLFF
few,TRBV12-3/TRBV12-4,TRBJ2-1,TRBD1,TGTGCCAGCAGTTTAGACCGGACAGGGGTCAATGAGCAGTTCTTC,CASSLDRTGVNEQFF
large,TRBV6-1,TRBJ2-3,-,TGTGCCAGCAGTGAAGTATACACAGATACGCAGTATTTT,CASSEVYTDTQYF
medium-sized,TRBV27,TRBJ1-2,-,TGTGCCAGCAGTTTAACAGGGAACGGGTACGGCTACACCTTC,CASSLTGNGYGYTF
few,TRBV4-3,TRBJ2-7,-,TGCGCCAGCAGCCAAGAGGTCGGCGGACCCTACGAGCAGTACTTC,CASSQEVGGPYEQYF
many,TRBV27,TRBJ1-1,-,TGTGCCAGCAGTTCCCTTTTTATCCGGGGGGACGGCACTGAAGCTTTCTTT,CASSSLFIRGDGTEAFF
-,TRBV11-2,TRBJ2-1,-,TGTGCCAGCAGTTTCTCGGGTGAGCAGTTCTTC,CASSFSGEQFF
medium-sized,TRBV5-1,TRBJ1-1,-,TGCGCCAGCAGCTTGGTTACCCCGAACACTGAAGCTTTCTTT,CASSLVTPNTEAFF
many,TRBV6-5,TRBJ2-7,TRBD1,TGTGCCAGCAGGGGGACAGGGGGCTCCTACGAGCAGTACTTC,CASRGTGGSYEQYF
-,TRBV24-1,TRBJ2-3,-,TGTGCCACCAGTGATCGTACCTCACCCAGCACAGATACGCAGTATTTT,CATSDRTSPSTDTQYF
-,TRBV29-1,TRBJ2-2,-,TGCAGCGTGGCTCTCGCTGCTAACACCGGGGAGCTGTTTTTT,CSVALAANTGELFF
medium-sized,TRBV12-3/TRBV12-4,TRBJ2-7,-,TGTGCCAGCAGCCCGGGGGTATCAACTCTCGAGCAGTACTTC,CASSPGVSTLEQYF
medium-sized,TRBV29-1,TRBJ2-1,-,TGCAGCGTTGAAGGTAAAGGTACTAGCTCCTACAATGAGCAGTTCTTC,CSVEGKGTSSYNEQFF
many,TRBV7-9,TRBJ2-7,-,TGTGCCAGCAGCTTAGCGATCGAAAACATCGAGCAGTACTTC,CASSLAIENIEQYF